What follows describes a single T cell receptor (beta chain). Its antigen is unknown. Its ends do not fully match the called genes, so a read error is possible. Authors of the study amplified TCR beta CDR3 regions from RNA transcripts. A first-round RT-PCR of the TCR CDR3 used the HTBI primer set. TCRdb re-called the multiplex PCR reads through MiXCR, storing one row per CDR3 protein. The table records about 360,000 distinct CDR3 sequences, 15% to 18% of them present only once. The sample of blood was obtained at first hyperthyroidism diagnosis (before any ophthalmopathy symptoms). This entry is derived from a study of T cells in Graves' hyperthyroidism and ophthalmopathy. The CDR3 contains 15 residues. Germline CDR1 is MDHEN and CDR2 is SYDVKM. Broader study findings: By a 13 V-J model, ophthalmopathy was set apart from stable hyperthyroidism. Clonotypes that were expanded in thyroid above 0.001 mostly appeared in blood too. Ophthalmopathy, which appeared later, was predicted by the model a median about 6 months before onset.

The chain joins TRBV28 to TRBJ1-3, with no clear D. The source is a woman aged 18-29 years with Graves' hyperthyroidism that later progressed to Graves' ophthalmopathy. Sequencing input: blood. CDR3 residues: CASSPSPNSGDTIYF. The DNA of the CDR3 is TGTGCCAGCAGTCCGTCACCTAACTCTGGAGACACCATATATTTT.